These T cell receptor beta chains were read from a single sample in a study of blood T cell repertoires in COVID-19. Sequencing used immunoSEQ multiplex PCR; TCRdb keeps in-frame clones, though not all of them. The repertoire holds around 260,000 clones, roughly 87% seen once, with about an eighth in the top ten. The material sequenced was peripheral blood. The receptors here all came from a human donor in a cohort sampled during active COVID-19. Each CDR3 is given with its conserved first and last residue. Fields, in order: V gene, D gene, J gene, clone size, CDR3 length, CDR3 protein, CDR3 DNA. A D gene is named only where the DNA matches it firmly. Clone size is stated in some rows and not others, as once, few, many or a class when expanded.

TRBV19	TRBD1	TRBJ1-2	once	14	CASSIDRGNYGYTF	TGTGCCAGTAGTATCGACAGGGGAAACTATGGCTACACCTTC
TRBV30	TRBD1	TRBJ1-6	few	19	CAWSVGTGLGSSYNSPLHF	TGTGCCTGGAGCGTAGGGACAGGGTTGGGCAGCTCCTATAATTCACCCCTCCACTTT
TRBV27	.	TRBJ2-1	few	15	CASRLSARSANEQFF	TGTGCCAGCAGACTTAGCGCGAGGAGTGCCAATGAGCAGTTCTTC
TRBV7-6	TRBD2	TRBJ2-1	.	16	CASSSGTSGRVNEQFF	TGTGCCAGCAGTTCCGGGACTAGCGGGAGGGTAAATGAGCAGTTCTTC
TRBV7-9	.	TRBJ1-1	.	14	CASSTSRVNTEAFF	TGTGCCAGCAGCACGAGCAGGGTAAACACTGAAGCTTTCTTT
TRBV9	TRBD2	TRBJ2-2	.	18	CASSVGGSGRASTGELFF	TGTGCCAGCAGCGTAGGGGGGAGCGGGAGGGCCTCCACCGGGGAGCTGTTTTTT
TRBV4-1	TRBD2	TRBJ2-7	.	15	CASSLEWTSSYEQYF	TGCGCCAGCAGCTTGGAATGGACTAGCTCCTACGAGCAGTACTTC
TRBV7-6	.	TRBJ2-3	.	16	CASSLVSGASTDTQYF	TGTGCCAGCAGCTTAGTAAGCGGAGCGAGCACAGATACGCAGTATTTT
TRBV6-5	.	TRBJ1-4	.	13	CASQGLGNEKLFF	TGTGCCAGCCAGGGTTTGGGTAATGAAAAACTGTTTTTT
TRBV2	TRBD2	TRBJ2-1	.	14	CASSEGLGRNEQFF	TGTGCCAGCAGTGAGGGACTAGGAAGAAATGAGCAGTTCTTC
TRBV19	.	TRBJ1-5	.	16	CASNVPGSYSNQPQHF	TGTGCCAGTAATGTCCCAGGGTCGTATAGCAATCAGCCCCAGCATTTT